This entry features one TCR beta chain sequence. Its antigen is not known. The data originate from a study of chemoradiotherapy in HPV16-positive cancers. Across the whole study: Candidate HPV-specific clones and shared TCR motifs came from two HPV16-positive patients.

Findings of the study overall: HPV-responsive T-cell expansion during chemoradiotherapy was linked to improved recurrence-free survival in HPV16-positive patients. HPV-specific T cells were functionally defined from only two HPV16-positive patients. Non-HPV-specific T cells did not expand in tumors during treatment, whereas candidate HPV-specific clones and E7-related motifs did.

Generated by immunoSEQ multiplex PCR, the TCRdb table keeps only in-frame clones and is missing some. Among 4,500 to 6,500 clones listed, about 89% were seen once. This sample comprised blood, obtained from a patient who underwent chemoradiotherapy. The sequence was collected from a human donor with HPV-associated anogenital cancer.

The CDR3, as DNA: TGTGCCACCAGCCGTTTAAATGAAAAACTGTTTTTT. Its protein is CATSRLNEKLFF. This chain connects TRBV15 to TRBJ1-4; D call uncertain. This CDR3 is 12 amino acids long. Trimming left V 5 bases short and J 5 bases short, with 6 bases between. Germline CDR1 and CDR2: LNHNV and YYDKDF (reference sequence).